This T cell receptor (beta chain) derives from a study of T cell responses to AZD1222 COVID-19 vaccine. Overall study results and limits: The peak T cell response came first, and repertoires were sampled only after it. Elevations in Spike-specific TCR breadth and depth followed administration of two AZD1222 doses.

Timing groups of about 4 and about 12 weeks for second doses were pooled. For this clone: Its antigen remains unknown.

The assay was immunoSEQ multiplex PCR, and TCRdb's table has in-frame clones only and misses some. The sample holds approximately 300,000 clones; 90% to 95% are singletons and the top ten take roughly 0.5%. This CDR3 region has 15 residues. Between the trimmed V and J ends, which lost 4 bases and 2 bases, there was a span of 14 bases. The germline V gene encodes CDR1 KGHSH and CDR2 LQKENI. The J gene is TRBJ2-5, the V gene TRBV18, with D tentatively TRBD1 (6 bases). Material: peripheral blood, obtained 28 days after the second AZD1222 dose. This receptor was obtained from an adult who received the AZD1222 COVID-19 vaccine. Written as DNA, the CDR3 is TGTGCCAGCTCACGCCAGGACAGCCTACAAGAGACCCAGTACTTC. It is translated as CASSRQDSLQETQYF.